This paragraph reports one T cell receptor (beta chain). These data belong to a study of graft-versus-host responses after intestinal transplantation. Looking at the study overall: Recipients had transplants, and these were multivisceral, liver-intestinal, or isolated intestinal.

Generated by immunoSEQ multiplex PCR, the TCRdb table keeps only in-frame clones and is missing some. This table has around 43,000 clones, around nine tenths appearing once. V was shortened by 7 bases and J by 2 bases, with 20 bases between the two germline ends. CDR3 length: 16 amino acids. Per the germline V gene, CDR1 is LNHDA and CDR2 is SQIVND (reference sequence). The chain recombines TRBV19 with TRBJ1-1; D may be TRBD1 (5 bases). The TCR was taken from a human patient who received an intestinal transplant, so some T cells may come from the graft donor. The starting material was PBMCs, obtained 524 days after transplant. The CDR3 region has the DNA TGTGCCAGTACCATACCCAAAGGGGTGTCTAACACTGAAGCTTTCTTT. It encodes CASTIPKGVSNTEAFF.